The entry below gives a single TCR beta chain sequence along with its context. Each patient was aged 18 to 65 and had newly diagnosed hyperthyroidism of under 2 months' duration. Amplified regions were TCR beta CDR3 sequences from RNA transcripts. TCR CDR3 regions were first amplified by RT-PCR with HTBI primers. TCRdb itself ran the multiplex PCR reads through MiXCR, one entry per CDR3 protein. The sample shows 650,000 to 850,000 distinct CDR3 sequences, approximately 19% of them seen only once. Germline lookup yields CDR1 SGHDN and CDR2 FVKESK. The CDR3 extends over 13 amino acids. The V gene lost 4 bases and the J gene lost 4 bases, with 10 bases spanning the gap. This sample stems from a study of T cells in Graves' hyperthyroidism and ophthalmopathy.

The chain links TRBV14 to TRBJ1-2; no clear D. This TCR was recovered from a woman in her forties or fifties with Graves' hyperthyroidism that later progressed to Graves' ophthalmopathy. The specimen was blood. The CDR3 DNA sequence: TGTGCCAGCAGCCTTGGGCTACCCTATGGCTACACCTTC. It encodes CASSLGLPYGYTF. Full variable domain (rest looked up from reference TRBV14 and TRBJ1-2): EAGVTQFPSHSVIEKGQTVTLRCDPISGHDNLYWYRRVMGKEIKFLLHFVKESKQDESGMPNNRFLAERTGGTYSTLKVQPAELEDSGVYFCASSLGLPYGYTFGSGTRLTVV.